The next 15 T cell receptor beta chains were all read from a single sample in a study of shared clonotypes between healthy human individuals. The repertoire was sequenced with immunoSEQ multiplex PCR; TCRdb's copy has only in-frame clones and lacks some. The sample lists about 2.3 million clones, over 85% occurring once. Sequencing input: naive CD4+ T cells from PBMCs. Subset here: CD45RA+ positively selected. All receptors derive from a man aged 18 to 29 in good health. Some clones in this sample may be carry-over from other donors' samples.

This sequence joins TRBV5-1 and TRBJ2-7, with 9 bases matching TRBD2. The J segment lost 4 bases and the V segment lost 3 bases, leaving 14 bases of the junction unmatched. CDR1 and CDR2 (germline): SGHRS, YFSETQ. The CDR3 contains 17 residues. The CDR3: CASSWGTSSRASYEQYF. DNA of the CDR3: TGCGCCAGCAGCTGGGGGACTAGCTCGCGGGCCTCATACGAGCAGTACTTC.

The chain has TRBV19 and TRBJ1-5, with TRBD1 as a possible D gene (5 bases). The CDR3 length is 14 residues. From germline, CDR1 is LNHDA and CDR2 SQIVND (reference sequence). The V end was cut by 8 bases, the J end by 3 bases, with 14 bases between. CDR3 bases: TGTGCCAGTGGATCGGGACCTCCCAATCAGCCCCAGCATTTT. Amino acid sequence: CASGSGPPNQPQHF.

This chain uses TRBV5-1 with TRBJ2-3; unclear D gene. Germline CDR1 and CDR2: SGHRS and YFSETQ. The CDR3 contains 17 residues. Between the trimmed V and J ends, which lost 2 bases and 0 bases, there was a span of 16 bases. The CDR3 loop reads CASSFRSEKASTDTQYF. CDR3 bases: TGCGCCAGCAGCTTTAGGTCGGAAAAAGCTAGCACAGATACGCAGTATTTT.

The chain combines TRBV6-5 with TRBJ2-1; the D gene is possibly TRBD2 (5 bases). Germline values: CDR1 MNHEY, CDR2 SVGAGI. Trimming took off 6 bases at V and 11 bases at J, with 14 bases between the two ends. The CDR3 contains 12 residues. CDR3 in DNA: TGTGCCAGCAGCCAACAAACGGGAAAGCAGTTCTTC. It is translated as CASSQQTGKQFF.

The chain is built from TRBV6-5 and TRBJ2-7, with a weak D call TRBD2 (5 bases). V lost 2 bases to trimming and J lost 4 bases, with 12 bases between them. Germline CDR1 reads MNHEY; CDR2 reads SVGAGI. The length of the CDR3 is 14 residues. CDR3 amino acids: CASSYLAWGYEQYF. Here the CDR3 DNA reads TGTGCCAGCAGTTACCTAGCTTGGGGATACGAGCAGTACTTC.

This chain uses TRBV28 with TRBJ1-5, with TRBD1 matching over 8 bases. The CDR3 spans 12 residues. V lost 9 bases to trimming and J lost 11 bases; unmatched junction nucleotides: 9. Germline lookup yields CDR1 MDHEN and CDR2 SYDVKM. This CDR3 reads CASGTGALSQHF. As DNA, the CDR3 is TGTGCCAGTGGGACAGGCGCTTTGTCCCAGCATTTT.

This chain links TRBV9 with TRBJ2-7, with TRBD2 identical over 16 bases. The germline V gene has CDR1 SGDLS and CDR2 YYNGEE. V trimming: 3 bases; J trimming: 3 bases; junction bases outside the gene matches: 9. This CDR3 is built from 18 residues. This CDR3 is CASSATGTSGRARYEQYF. The CDR3 region has the DNA TGTGCCAGCAGCGCTACCGGGACTAGCGGGAGGGCCCGCTACGAGCAGTACTTC.

The chain employs TRBV2 and TRBJ1-4; 7 bases are a match to TRBD1. The CDR3 runs to 14 residues. The germline V gene encodes CDR1 SNHLY and CDR2 FYNNEI. The J segment lost 5 bases and the V segment lost 8 bases, leaving 8 bases of the junction unmatched. The CDR3 coding sequence is TGTGCCAGCGGATCAACAGGGGCCAATGAAAAACTGTTTTTT. Protein product: CASGSTGANEKLFF.

The chain carries TRBV14 and TRBJ2-5; maybe TRBD1 (5 bases). The germline V gene encodes CDR1 SGHDN and CDR2 FVKESK. The CDR3 covers 13 residues. Deletions cut 6 bases from V and 5 bases from J, with 13 bases between. The CDR3 here is CASSGRVSETQYF. In DNA, the CDR3 is TGTGCCAGCAGTGGCAGGGTTTCGGAGACCCAGTACTTC.

The chain employs TRBV7-9 and TRBJ2-5; TRBD2 aligns across 7 bases. There are 18 residues in the CDR3. The germline gives CDR1 SEHNR, CDR2 FQNEAQ (reference sequence). The J segment lost 4 bases and the V segment lost 1 base, leaving 15 bases of the junction unmatched. Here the CDR3 reads CASSLGSGQTPRLETQYF. The CDR3 DNA reads as TGTGCCAGCAGCTTAGGTAGCGGGCAAACACCCCGGCTAGAGACCCAGTACTTC.

The chain carries TRBV7-2 and TRBJ2-7; D gene ambiguous. Looked up from germline, CDR1 is SGHTA and CDR2 is FQGNSA. This CDR3 has 14 residues. V lost 3 bases to trimming and J lost 0 bases, with 9 bases between them. CDR3: CASSFYSNSYEQYF. The CDR3 region has the DNA TGTGCCAGCAGCTTTTATAGCAACTCCTACGAGCAGTACTTC.

V usage is TRBV5-4 and J usage is TRBJ2-5, with TRBD1 matching 11 bases. With V trimmed by 5 bases and J by 4 bases, 10 bases remained unmatched. Germline V gene data show CDR1 as SGHNT and CDR2 as YYREEE (reference sequence). This CDR3 is 16 amino acids long. The CDR3 sequence: CASSQRWTGGGETQYF. The DNA of the CDR3 is TGTGCCAGCAGTCAACGCTGGACAGGGGGCGGAGAGACCCAGTACTTC. Full variable domain (rest looked up from reference TRBV5-4 and TRBJ2-5): ETGVTQSPTHLIKTRGQQVTLRCSSQSGHNTVSWYQQALGQGPQFIFQYYREEENGRGNFPPRFSGLQFPNYSSELNVNALELDDSALYLCASSQRWTGGGETQYFGPGTRLLVL.

V and J are TRBV11-2 and TRBJ2-3, with TRBD2 matching 12 bases. Germline values: CDR1 SGHAT, CDR2 FQNNGV. The CDR3 runs 14 residues. V lost 2 bases, J lost 7 bases, and 1 base stayed unmatched. In nucleotides, the CDR3 is TGTGCCAGCAGCTTAACTAGCGGGAGGTATACGCAGTATTTT. Amino acid sequence: CASSLTSGRYTQYF.

On this clone: Other nucleotide sequences in the sample specify the same CDR3. This chain links TRBV6-6 with TRBJ1-5, with D hard to call. Germline assignment: CDR1 MNHNY and CDR2 SVGAGI (reference sequence). Deletions cut 0 bases from V and 7 bases from J, with 7 bases between. This CDR3 contains 13 residues. The CDR3 sequence: CASSYSRGQPQHF. DNA for the CDR3: TGTGCCAGCAGTTACTCCCGTGGACAGCCCCAGCATTTT.

J is TRBJ1-4 and V is TRBV6-1; tentatively, D is TRBD1 (5 bases). Trimming stripped 3 bases from V and 4 bases from J, with 9 bases between. From germline, CDR1 is MNHNS and CDR2 SASEGT. The CDR3 loop spans 14 amino acids. The CDR3 sequence is CASSEGLINEKLFF. CDR3 coding DNA: TGTGCCAGCAGTGAGGGGCTGATTAATGAAAAACTGTTTTTT.